These 30 T cell receptor beta chains were all obtained from the same sample, sequenced in a study. Via MiXCR, TCRdb re-called the 5' RACE reads, giving one row per CDR3 protein. The sample consists of roughly 69,000 distinct CDR3 sequences, under 25% of them appearing once. The sequencing sample was made of memory CD4+ T cells sorted from a lymph node. Subset denoted: memory CD4+ T cells, CD4+CD45RO+CD25-. The receptors shown here come from a female donor with breast cancer.

This clonotype occurred a few times. The rearrangement joins TRBV9 to TRBJ1-3, with no clear D. This CDR3 spans 12 amino acids. Between the trimmed V and J ends, which lost 4 bases and 7 bases, there was a span of 9 bases. CDR1 and CDR2 from the germline V gene are SGDLS and YYNGEE. CDR3 nucleotide sequence: TGTGCCAGCAGCAGTACGGGGAACACCATATATTTT. Translating it yields CASSSTGNTIYF.

This clonotype was seen repeatedly, ten times or more. The chain joins TRBV7-2 to TRBJ2-1; D remains ambiguous. Germline CDR1 and CDR2: SGHTA and FQGNSA. Trimming stripped 5 bases from V and 15 bases from J, with 20 bases between. The CDR3 runs to 13 residues. CDR3 sequence: CASSVTLQLEWFF. As DNA, the CDR3 is TGTGCCAGCAGCGTAACCCTACAATTAGAGTGGTTCTTC.

CDR3 protein: CASRPTGGYGYTF. CDR3 nucleotides: TGTGCCAGCAGGCCAACAGGGGGCTATGGCTACACCTTC. The chain couples TRBV27 to TRBJ1-2; 8 positions match TRBD1. With V trimmed by 6 bases and J by 4 bases, 4 bases remained unmatched. The germline gives CDR1 MNHEY, CDR2 SMNVEV (reference sequence). This CDR3 contains 13 residues.

A remark on this clonotype: This sequence may be a read error, since a much larger clone differs from it by one base. The chain carries TRBV11-3 and TRBJ2-2; D tentatively fits TRBD1 or TRBD2 (5 bases each). Germline CDR1 is SGHNT and CDR2 is YENEEA. Trimming pared 4 bases from V and 0 bases from J, leaving 15 bases between. The CDR3 is 17 amino acids. CDR3 protein: CASSSQRDAPNTGELFF. The CDR3 nucleotides read TGTGCCAGCAGCTCACAGAGGGACGCCCCGAACACCGGGGAGCTGTTTTTT.

This clonotype was detected many times. This chain links TRBV6-5 with TRBJ2-5; maybe TRBD1 (5 bases). The germline CDR1 and CDR2 sequences are MNHEY and SVGAGI. The CDR3 length is 19 residues. V lost 2 bases and J lost 1, with 23 bases in between. For the CDR3, the DNA is TGTGCCAGCAGTTACGCATATCCCAGGGCCCAGTTACGCCAAGAGACCCAGTACTTC. Protein: CASSYAYPRAQLRQETQYF.

This sequence joins TRBV6-5 and TRBJ1-2; the match to TRBD1 covers 8 bases. J lost 6 bases, V lost 8 bases, and 11 bases had no gene match. Germline-derived CDR1 and CDR2 are MNHEY and SVGAGI. There are 14 residues in the CDR3. The CDR3 sequence: CASRSGTGIHGYTF. Written as DNA, the CDR3 is TGTGCCAGCCGGTCCGGGACAGGAATCCATGGCTACACCTTC.

This clonotype was found once. An end of the junction does not agree with germline; a read error may underlie this. This chain connects TRBV11-3 to TRBJ1-4, with 8 bases aligning to TRBD1. Per the germline V gene, CDR1 is SGHNT and CDR2 is YENEEA. The CDR3 is 14 amino acids. CDR3 residues: CGSRQDRDNEKLFF. The CDR3 DNA reads TGTGGCAGCAGACAGGACAGGGATAATGAAAAACTGTTTTTT.

J is TRBJ2-7 and V is TRBV5-1; 7 bases are shared with TRBD2. The V gene's germline CDR1 is SGHRS and CDR2 YFSETQ. This CDR3 contains 14 residues. The V and J ends lost 0 bases and 3 bases, in that order; junction bases with no gene match: 3. The CDR3 DNA is TGCGCCAGCAGCTTGGCATCGGGAGGCTACGAGCAGTACTTC. It translates to CASSLASGGYEQYF.

This clonotype was counted between two and nine times. The chain links TRBV20-1 to TRBJ2-1; TRBD2 matches at 14 bases. This CDR3 spans 15 amino acids. V gave up 3 bases and J gave up 10 bases; unmatched junction bases: 8. CDR1 is DFQATT, CDR2 SNEGSKA, per germline (reference sequence). The DNA of the CDR3 is TGCAGTGCTAGCGAGCGACTAGCGGGGGGGTCGGAGCAGTTCTTC. Translated: CSASERLAGGSEQFF.

This clonotype was seen a few times. No conserved phenylalanine or tryptophan ends this CDR3, so it is likely a read error. The chain employs TRBV3-1 and TRBJ1-1; possibly TRBD1 for D (5 bases). Trimming removed 6 bases from V and 9 bases from J, with 11 bases in between. CDR1 is LGHDT, CDR2 YNNKEL, per germline (reference sequence). This CDR3 spans 11 amino acids. This CDR3 is CASRQGGKAFL. DNA for the CDR3: TGTGCCAGCAGGCAGGGAGGGAAAGCTTTCCTT.

V usage is TRBV12-3 or TRBV12-4 and J usage is TRBJ1-1; D remains ambiguous. Trimming cost V 5 bases and J 0 bases, with 19 bases left between them. CDR3 length equals 17 residues. The CDR3 protein is CASSPVRLPGMNTEAFF. In DNA form, the CDR3 reads TGTGCCAGCAGTCCCGTAAGGTTGCCGGGGATGAACACTGAAGCTTTCTTT.

Here the CDR3 reads CASSSTGGLNQPQHF. CDR3 bases: TGTGCCAGCAGCTCGACAGGGGGCTTGAACCAGCCCCAGCATTTT. The rearrangement uses TRBV7-2 and TRBJ1-5; 10 nucleotides align to TRBD1. The CDR3 consists of 15 residues. Germline loops: CDR1 SGHTA, CDR2 FQGNSA. Unmatched junction bases numbered 7, after V lost 4 bases and J lost 7 bases.

This chain links TRBV5-1 with TRBJ1-6; TRBD1 agrees at 10 bases. V lost 0 bases and J lost 7; bases outside the gene matches: 4. The CDR3 runs to 16 residues. Germline V CDR1 and CDR2: SGHRS, YFSETQ. The CDR3 reads CASSLGPGQGNSPLHF. DNA for the CDR3: TGCGCCAGCAGCTTGGGGCCGGGACAGGGGAATTCACCCCTCCACTTT.

This clonotype was recorded many times. This chain joins TRBV10-2 and TRBJ2-3; D uncertain. Germline V CDR1 and CDR2: WSHSY, SAAADI. Trimming pared 8 bases from V and 2 bases from J, leaving 8 bases between. The CDR3 runs to 12 residues. This CDR3 reads CASVGITDTQYF. CDR3 DNA sequence: TGCGCCAGCGTAGGCATCACAGATACGCAGTATTTT.

This clonotype was counted only a few times. V and J are TRBV5-1 and TRBJ2-5, with 7 bases that match TRBD2. V lost 4 bases, J lost 5 bases, and 5 bases stayed unmatched. Germline lookup yields CDR1 SGHRS and CDR2 YFSETQ. This CDR3 spans 13 amino acids. The CDR3 spells CASSQLALETQYF. The CDR3 DNA follows: TGCGCCAGCAGCCAACTAGCGTTGGAGACCCAGTACTTC. Combining the CDR3 with reference TRBV5-1 and TRBJ2-5 gives the whole variable domain KAGVTQTPRYLIKTRGQQVTLSCSPISGHRSVSWYQQTPGQGLQFLFEYFSETQRNKGNFPGRFSGRQFSNSRSEMNVSTLELGDSALYLCASSQLALETQYFGPGTRLLVL.

In this sample, this clonotype turned up a few times. The V and J genes are TRBV10-3 and TRBJ2-1, with D uncertain. There are 12 residues in the CDR3. Trimming cost V 5 bases and J 8 bases, with 10 bases left between them. In germline, CDR1 is ENHRY, CDR2 SYGVKD. CDR3 bases: TGTGCCATCAGTTTAGCTGGCGATGAGCAGTTCTTC. It specifies CAISLAGDEQFF.

The rearrangement uses TRBV5-6 and TRBJ1-5, with D hard to call. The germline V gene has CDR1 SGHDT and CDR2 YYEEEE. This CDR3 region has 15 residues. Trimming left V 3 bases short and J 0 bases short, with 10 bases between. The CDR3 DNA reads as TGTGCCAGCAGCTCCTTTGCCCGTAGCAATCAGCCCCAGCATTTT. Translated, it gives CASSSFARSNQPQHF.

This clonotype was seen a few times. The chain recombines TRBV29-1 with TRBJ1-1; 7 positions agree with TRBD1. Trimming took 6 bases from V and 2 from J; bases not matched to a gene: 6. This CDR3 comprises 13 residues. In germline, CDR1 is SQVTM, CDR2 ANQGSEA. The DNA of the CDR3 is TGCAGCGTCAGGGGGGAATTCAACACTGAAGCTTTCTTT. Its protein is CSVRGEFNTEAFF.

The chain links TRBV4-1 to TRBJ2-3; 9 bases fit TRBD2. Germline CDR1 and CDR2: MGHRA and YSYEKL. The CDR3 sequence is 15 residues long. The J segment lost 5 bases and the V segment lost 0 bases, leaving 3 bases of the junction unmatched. CDR3 sequence (DNA): TGCGCCAGCAGCCAAGATAGCGGGAGTTTAGATACGCAGTATTTT. Its protein is CASSQDSGSLDTQYF.

The chain couples TRBV7-9 to TRBJ1-2; 9 nucleotides agree with TRBD1. This CDR3 spans 16 amino acids. J was trimmed by 3 bases and V by 5 bases; bases with no gene match: 10. The V gene's germline CDR1 is SEHNR and CDR2 FQNEAQ (reference sequence). The CDR3 spells CASSRDGGQGHYGYTF. CDR3 DNA sequence: TGTGCCAGCAGCCGGGATGGGGGACAGGGACACTATGGCTACACCTTC.

This clonotype has only a few counts. V gene TRBV7-2 combines with J gene TRBJ2-3; D not resolved. This CDR3 contains 13 residues. Germline assignment: CDR1 SGHTA and CDR2 FQGNSA. The V end was cut by 6 bases, the J end by 1 base, with 8 bases between. For the CDR3, the DNA is TGTGCCAGCAGAGGTCAGGGCACAGATACGCAGTATTTT. It translates to CASRGQGTDTQYF.

This clonotype has a handful of counts. This chain links TRBV7-9 with TRBJ2-5, with 9 nucleotides matching TRBD1. Germline V lookup: CDR1 SEHNR, CDR2 FQNEAQ (reference sequence). J lost 2 bases, V lost 4 bases, and 2 bases had no gene match. The CDR3 is 14 residues long. CDR3 bases: TGTGCCAGCAGCTCACAGGGGGCTCAAGAGACCCAGTACTTC. Protein: CASSSQGAQETQYF.

This clonotype was detected a few times. At one boundary the junction diverges from the germline segment, which might be a read error. The chain carries TRBV7-9 and TRBJ1-2, with 10 bases that match TRBD1. This CDR3 has 14 residues. CDR1 is SEHNR, CDR2 FQNEAQ, per germline (reference sequence). DNA for the CDR3: TGTGCCAGTAGCTGGGGGACAGGGGAGCATGGCTACACCTTC. This sequence encodes CASSWGTGEHGYTF.

Note on this clonotype: A much larger clone sits a single nucleotide away, making a read error possible. The V gene is TRBV5-1, the J gene TRBJ2-1; D is uncertain. Germline values: CDR1 SGHRS, CDR2 YFSETQ. Trimming left V 7 bases short and J 8 bases short, with 16 bases between. CDR3 length: 13 residues. This CDR3 is CASGDGSGDEQFF. The CDR3 region has the DNA TGCGCCAGCGGCGATGGTAGTGGCGATGAGCAGTTCTTC. The full variable domain, its missing parts supplied by reference TRBV5-1 and TRBJ2-1, is KAGVTQTPRYLIKTRGQQVTLSCSPISGHRSVSWYQQTPGQGLQFLFEYFSETQRNKGNFPGRFSGRQFSNSRSEMNVSTLELGDSALYLCASGDGSGDEQFFGPGTRLTVL.

About this clonotype: One junction end does not reproduce the germline sequence, and a read error may be involved. The chain is built from TRBV5-1 and TRBJ1-4, with D maybe TRBD1 (5 bases). The CDR3 consists of 15 residues. From germline, CDR1 is SGHRS and CDR2 YFSETQ. CDR3 in DNA: TGCGCCAGCAGCCGCACCACAGGTTCGCAGGAAAACCTGTTTTTT. Protein product: CASSRTTGSQENLFF. Filled out from reference TRBV5-1 and TRBJ1-4, the complete variable domain reads KAGVTQTPRYLIKTRGQQVTLSCSPISGHRSVSWYQQTPGQGLQFLFEYFSETQRNKGNFPGRFSGRQFSNSRSEMNVSTLELGDSALYLCASSRTTGSQENLFFGSGTQLSVL.

V is TRBV5-1 and J is TRBJ2-3; D not certain. CDR1 is SGHRS, CDR2 YFSETQ, per germline. The CDR3 has 13 amino acids. V was trimmed by 0 bases and J by 4 bases, leaving 6 bases between them. CDR3: CASSLAVADTQYF. Here the CDR3 DNA reads TGCGCCAGCAGCTTGGCGGTGGCAGATACGCAGTATTTT. The full variable domain, completed using reference TRBV5-1 and TRBJ2-3, is KAGVTQTPRYLIKTRGQQVTLSCSPISGHRSVSWYQQTPGQGLQFLFEYFSETQRNKGNFPGRFSGRQFSNSRSEMNVSTLELGDSALYLCASSLAVADTQYFGPGTRLTVL.

This clonotype occurred many times. The V gene is TRBV7-3, the J gene TRBJ2-6; no clear D. The germline V gene encodes CDR1 SGHTA and CDR2 FQGTGA. V dropped 0 bases and J dropped 1 base, with 1 base sitting between them. The CDR3 has 14 residues. The CDR3 sequence is CASSLTSGANVLTF. The CDR3 nucleotides read TGTGCCAGCAGCTTAACATCTGGGGCCAACGTCCTGACTTTC. The full variable domain, with the rest looked up from reference TRBV7-3 and TRBJ2-6, is GAGVSQTPSNKVTEKGKYVELRCDPISGHTALYWYRQSLGQGPEFLIYFQGTGAADDSGLPNDRFFAVRPEGSVSTLKIQRTERGDSAVYLCASSLTSGANVLTFGAGSRLTVL.

In its sample, this clonotype was seen a few times. The genes are TRBV5-1 and TRBJ1-6, with 9 bases lining up with TRBD1. The CDR3 spans 17 residues. Germline-derived CDR1 and CDR2 are SGHRS and YFSETQ. Losses at the gene ends were 0 bases for V and 7 bases for J; bases not matched to a gene: 8. In nucleotides, the CDR3 is TGCGCCAGCAGCTTGGAAGATACAGGGGGCCAAAATTCACCCCTCCACTTT. This codes for CASSLEDTGGQNSPLHF.

This clonotype was observed at least ten times. The V call is TRBV29-1, the J call TRBJ2-1, with D possibly matching TRBD2 (6 bases). The germline V gene encodes CDR1 SQVTM and CDR2 ANQGSEA. Trimming left V 5 bases short and J 5 bases short, with 13 bases between. The CDR3 sequence is 13 residues long. CDR3 amino acids: CSVRRAAHNEQFF. The DNA of the CDR3 is TGCAGCGTTCGGAGGGCCGCCCACAATGAGCAGTTCTTC.

The chain links TRBV3-1 to TRBJ1-5; D ambiguous. This CDR3 comprises 15 residues. The V gene lost 0 bases and the J gene lost 0 bases, with 6 bases spanning the gap. Germline V CDR1 and CDR2: LGHDT, YNNKEL (reference sequence). The CDR3 bases are TGTGCCAGCAGCCAAGAGGGGAATAGCAATCAGCCCCAGCATTTT. It encodes CASSQEGNSNQPQHF.